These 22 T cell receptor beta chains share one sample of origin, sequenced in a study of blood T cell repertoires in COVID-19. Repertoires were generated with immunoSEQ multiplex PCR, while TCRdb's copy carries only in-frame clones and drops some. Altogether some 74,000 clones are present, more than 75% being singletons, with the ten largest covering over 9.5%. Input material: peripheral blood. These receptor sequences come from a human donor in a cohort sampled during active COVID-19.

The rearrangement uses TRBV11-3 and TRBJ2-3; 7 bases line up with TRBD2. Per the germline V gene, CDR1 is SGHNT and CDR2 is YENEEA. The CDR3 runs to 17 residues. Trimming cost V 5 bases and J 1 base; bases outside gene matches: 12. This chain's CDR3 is CASSTRAGGGGTDTQYF. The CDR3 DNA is TGTGCCAGCAGCACCCGTGCCGGGGGAGGGGGCACAGATACGCAGTATTTT.

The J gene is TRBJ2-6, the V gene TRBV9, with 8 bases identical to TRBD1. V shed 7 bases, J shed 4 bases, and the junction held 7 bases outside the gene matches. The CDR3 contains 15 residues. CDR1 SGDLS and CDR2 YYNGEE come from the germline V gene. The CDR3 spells CASAQGAMGANVLTF. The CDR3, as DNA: TGTGCCAGCGCGCAGGGGGCGATGGGGGCCAACGTCCTGACTTTC.

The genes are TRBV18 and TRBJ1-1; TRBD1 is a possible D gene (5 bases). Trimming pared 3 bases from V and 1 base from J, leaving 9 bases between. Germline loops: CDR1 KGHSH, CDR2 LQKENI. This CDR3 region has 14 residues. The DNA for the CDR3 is TGTGCCAGCTCACCTAGGGGCCAGAACACTGAAGCTTTCTTT. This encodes CASSPRGQNTEAFF.

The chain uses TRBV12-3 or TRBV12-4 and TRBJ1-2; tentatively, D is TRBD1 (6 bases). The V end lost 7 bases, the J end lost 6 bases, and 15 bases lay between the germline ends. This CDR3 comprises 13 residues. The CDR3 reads CASIPAGVHGYTF. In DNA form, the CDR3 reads TGTGCCAGCATCCCGGCAGGGGTACATGGCTACACCTTC.

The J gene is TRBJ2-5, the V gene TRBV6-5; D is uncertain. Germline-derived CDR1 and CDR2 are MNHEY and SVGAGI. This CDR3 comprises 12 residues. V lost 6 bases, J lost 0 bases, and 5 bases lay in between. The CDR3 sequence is CASSRYQETQYF. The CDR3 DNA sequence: TGTGCCAGCAGCCGGTACCAAGAGACCCAGTACTTC.

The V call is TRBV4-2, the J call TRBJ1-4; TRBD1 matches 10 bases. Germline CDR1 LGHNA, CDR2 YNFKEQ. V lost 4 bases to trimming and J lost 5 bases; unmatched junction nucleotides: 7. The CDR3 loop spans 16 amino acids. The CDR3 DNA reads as TGTGCCAGCAGCCCGGATGGGACAGGGGAGAATGAAAAACTGTTTTTT. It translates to CASSPDGTGENEKLFF.

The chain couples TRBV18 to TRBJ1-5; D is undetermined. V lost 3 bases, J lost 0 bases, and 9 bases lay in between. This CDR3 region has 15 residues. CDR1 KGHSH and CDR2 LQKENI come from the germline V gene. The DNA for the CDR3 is TGTGCCAGCTCACCCGGGTCGAATAGCAATCAGCCCCAGCATTTT. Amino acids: CASSPGSNSNQPQHF.

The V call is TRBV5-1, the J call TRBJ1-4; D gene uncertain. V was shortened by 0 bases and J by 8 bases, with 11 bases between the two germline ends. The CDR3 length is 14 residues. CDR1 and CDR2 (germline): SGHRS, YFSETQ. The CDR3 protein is CASSLGRIGEKLFF. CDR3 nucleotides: TGCGCCAGCAGCTTGGGGAGGATAGGGGAAAAACTGTTTTTT.

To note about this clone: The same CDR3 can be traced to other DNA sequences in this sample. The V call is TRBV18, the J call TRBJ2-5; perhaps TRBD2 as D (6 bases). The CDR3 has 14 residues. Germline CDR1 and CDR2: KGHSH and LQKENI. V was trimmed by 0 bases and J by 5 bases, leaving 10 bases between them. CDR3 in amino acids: CASSPPGRRETQYF. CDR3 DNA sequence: TGTGCCAGCTCACCACCAGGGAGGCGGGAGACCCAGTACTTC.

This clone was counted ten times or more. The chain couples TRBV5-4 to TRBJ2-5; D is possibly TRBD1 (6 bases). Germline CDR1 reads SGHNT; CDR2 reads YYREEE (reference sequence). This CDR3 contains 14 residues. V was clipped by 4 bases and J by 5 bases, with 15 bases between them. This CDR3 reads CASSPRTGLETQYF. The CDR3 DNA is TGTGCCAGCAGCCCGCGAACAGGGTTGGAGACCCAGTACTTC.

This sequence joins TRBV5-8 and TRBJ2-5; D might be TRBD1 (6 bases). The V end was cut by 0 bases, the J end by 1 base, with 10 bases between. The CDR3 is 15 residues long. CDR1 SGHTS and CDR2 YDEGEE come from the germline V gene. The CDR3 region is CASSLGLTGQETQYF. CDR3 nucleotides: TGTGCCAGCAGCTTGGGTTTGACAGGCCAAGAGACCCAGTACTTC.

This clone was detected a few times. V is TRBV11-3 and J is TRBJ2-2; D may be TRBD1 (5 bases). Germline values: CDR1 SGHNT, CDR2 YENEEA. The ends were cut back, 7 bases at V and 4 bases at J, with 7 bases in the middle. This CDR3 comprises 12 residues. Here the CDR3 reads CASKRGTGELFF. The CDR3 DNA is TGTGCCAGCAAAAGGGGCACCGGGGAGCTGTTTTTT.

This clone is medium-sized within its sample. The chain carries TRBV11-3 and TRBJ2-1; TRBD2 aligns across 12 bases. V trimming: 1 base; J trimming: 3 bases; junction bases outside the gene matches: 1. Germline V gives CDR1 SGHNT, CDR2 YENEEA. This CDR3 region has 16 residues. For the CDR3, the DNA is TGTGCCAGCAGCTTAGGGACTAGCGGGATCTACAATGAGCAGTTCTTC. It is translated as CASSLGTSGIYNEQFF.

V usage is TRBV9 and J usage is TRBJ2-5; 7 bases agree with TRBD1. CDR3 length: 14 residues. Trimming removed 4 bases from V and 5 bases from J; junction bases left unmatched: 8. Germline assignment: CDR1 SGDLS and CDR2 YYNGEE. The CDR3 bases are TGTGCCAGCAGCCCCAGGGGGTCATACGAGACCCAGTACTTC. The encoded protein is CASSPRGSYETQYF. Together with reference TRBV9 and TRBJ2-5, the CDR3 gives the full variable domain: DSGVTQTPKHLITATGQRVTLRCSPRSGDLSVYWYQQSLDQGLQFLIQYYNGEERAKGNILERFSAQQFPDLHSELNLSSLELGDSALYFCASSPRGSYETQYFGPGTRLLVL.

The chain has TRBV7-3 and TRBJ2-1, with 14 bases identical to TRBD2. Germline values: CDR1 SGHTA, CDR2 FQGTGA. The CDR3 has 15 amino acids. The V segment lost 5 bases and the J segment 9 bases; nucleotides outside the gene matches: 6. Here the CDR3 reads CASSRGTSGSSEQFF. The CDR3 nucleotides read TGTGCCAGCAGCCGCGGGACTAGCGGGAGTTCTGAGCAGTTCTTC.

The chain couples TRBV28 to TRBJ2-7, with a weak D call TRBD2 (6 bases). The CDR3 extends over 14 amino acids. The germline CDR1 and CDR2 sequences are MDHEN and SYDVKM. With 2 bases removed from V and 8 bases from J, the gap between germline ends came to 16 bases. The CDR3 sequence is CASSLGVGLPKQYF. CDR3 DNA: TGTGCCAGCAGTTTAGGGGTGGGACTCCCGAAGCAGTACTTC.

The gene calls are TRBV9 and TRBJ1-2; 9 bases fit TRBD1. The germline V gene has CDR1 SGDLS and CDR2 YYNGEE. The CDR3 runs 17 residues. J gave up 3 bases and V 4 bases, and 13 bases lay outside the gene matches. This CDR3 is CASSNSRDRDRYYGYTF. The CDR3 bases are TGTGCCAGCAGCAACTCACGGGACAGGGATAGGTACTATGGCTACACCTTC.

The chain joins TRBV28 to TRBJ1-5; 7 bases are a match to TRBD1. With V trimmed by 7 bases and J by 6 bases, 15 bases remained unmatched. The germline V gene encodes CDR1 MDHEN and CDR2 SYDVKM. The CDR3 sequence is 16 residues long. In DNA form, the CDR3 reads TGTGCCAGCACCATATGGGCAGGGGGAAGAGGTCAGCCCCAGCATTTT. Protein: CASTIWAGGRGQPQHF.

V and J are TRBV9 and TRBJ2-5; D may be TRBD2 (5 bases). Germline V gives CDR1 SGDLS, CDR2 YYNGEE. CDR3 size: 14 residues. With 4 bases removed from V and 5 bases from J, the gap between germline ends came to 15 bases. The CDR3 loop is CASSPRGPWETQYF. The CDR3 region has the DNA TGTGCCAGCAGCCCCCGAGGGCCTTGGGAGACCCAGTACTTC.

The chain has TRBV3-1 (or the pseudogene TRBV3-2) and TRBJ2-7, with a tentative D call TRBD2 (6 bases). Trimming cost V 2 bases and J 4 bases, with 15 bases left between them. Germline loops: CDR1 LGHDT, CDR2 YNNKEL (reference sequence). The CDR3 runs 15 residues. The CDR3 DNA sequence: TGTGCCAGCAGCCAAAAGAGGGGACTTGCGTACGAGCAGTACTTC. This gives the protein CASSQKRGLAYEQYF.

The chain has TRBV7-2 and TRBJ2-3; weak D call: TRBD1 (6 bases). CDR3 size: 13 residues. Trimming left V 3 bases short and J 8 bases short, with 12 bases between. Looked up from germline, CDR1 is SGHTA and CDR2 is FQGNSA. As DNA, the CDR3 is TGTGCCAGCAGCTTTAACGGACAGACTACGCAGTATTTT. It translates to CASSFNGQTTQYF. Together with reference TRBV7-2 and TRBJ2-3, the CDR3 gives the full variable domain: GAGVSQSPSNKVTEKGKDVELRCDPISGHTALYWYRQSLGQGLEFLIYFQGNSAPDKSGLPSDRFSAERTGGSVSTLTIQRTQQEDSAVYLCASSFNGQTTQYFGPGTRLTVL.

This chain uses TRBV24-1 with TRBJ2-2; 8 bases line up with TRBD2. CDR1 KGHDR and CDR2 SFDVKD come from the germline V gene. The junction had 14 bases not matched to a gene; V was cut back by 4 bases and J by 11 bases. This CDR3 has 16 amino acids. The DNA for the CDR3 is TGTGCCACCAGTGACCCCGGGACTAGTCCTTCCGAAGAGCTGTTTTTT. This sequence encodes CATSDPGTSPSEELFF.